This TCR beta chain was captured by sequencing in a study of OX40 agonist ivuxolimab in advanced cancers. Across the study: Clinicians treated patients with ivuxolimab, an agonistic anti-OX40 (CD134) antibody. Whole-study findings and limits: CD4+ and CD8+ blood T cells expanded clonally by week 6 at 0.1 to 3.0 mg/kg.

This CDR3 has 15 residues. CDR1 is SGHVS, CDR2 FNYEAQ, per germline. V lost 2 bases and J lost 8; bases outside the gene matches: 9. Some clones are missing from TCRdb's copy, which holds only in-frame ones; the method was immunoSEQ multiplex PCR. The sample gives around 65,000 clones, 70% to 90% of which show up once; about a sixth is in the top ten. In the case of this clone: Its target is unknown.

The sample here was CD4+ or CD8+ T cells sorted from blood, taken in a trial of the OX40 agonist ivuxolimab. The TCR was taken from an adult with an advanced solid tumor such as melanoma, head and neck, liver or kidney cancer. This chain joins TRBV7-6 and TRBJ2-1, with 7 bases matching TRBD2. The chain's CDR3 is CASSLFGGGTDEQFF. CDR3 bases: TGTGCCAGCAGCTTATTTGGGGGGGGAACAGATGAGCAGTTCTTC.